This is a list of T cell receptor beta chains from one sample in a study of T cell repertoires in cytomegalovirus infection. TCRdb processed the reads anew with MiXCR; each CDR3 protein has one entry. The data show fewer than 700,000 distinct CDR3 sequences, roughly 26% seen once. Sequenced sample: CD8+ T cells from PBMCs. These receptors all come from a human donor in good health (CMV status not recorded). Some clones in this sample may be carry-over from other donors' samples. The CDR3 runs from the conserved cysteine through the conserved F or W. Fields, in order: J gene, D gene, clone size, V gene, CDR3 DNA, CDR3 protein. The D gene is left open where the match is weak. Size is stated for part of the rows, as once, few or many counts, or as a class when the clone is expanded.

TRBJ2-7	NA	NA	TRBV25-1	TGTGCCAGCAGTGAATCGGAGGGCAACTCCTACGAGCAGTACTTC	CASSESEGNSYEQYF
TRBJ1-1	NA	NA	TRBV7-4	TGTGCCAGCAGCACCCTGGGGGAGAACACTGAAGCTTTCTTT	CASSTLGENTEAFF
TRBJ2-3	NA	few	TRBV28	TGTGCCAGCAGTCCCGGGAAGCTCACCACAGATACGCAGTATTTT	CASSPGKLTTDTQYF
TRBJ1-1	TRBD1	many	TRBV12-3/TRBV12-4	TGTGCCAGCCACGGCCAAGAGGGGGCGTACACTGAAGCTTTCTTT	CASHGQEGAYTEAFF
TRBJ1-6	NA	many	TRBV4-2	TGTGCCAGCAGCCAAGGGAGCTCCTATAATTCACCCCTCCACTTT	CASSQGSSYNSPLHF
TRBJ2-2	NA	few	TRBV12-3/TRBV12-4	TGTGCCAGCAGTCCAGAGGGGTCCCACACCGGGGAGCTGTTTTTT	CASSPEGSHTGELFF
TRBJ2-5	NA	few	TRBV7-4	TGTGCCAGCAGGCCTCCGGCGGTTCAAGAGACCCAGTACTTC	CASRPPAVQETQYF
TRBJ2-2	NA	NA	TRBV7-9	TGTGCCAGCAGCGTAGCGTGGATAGTCGGGGAGCTGTTTTTT	CASSVAWIVGELFF
TRBJ1-2	NA	NA	TRBV10-3	TGTGCCATCTACCGGGACAACTCAACAATTAACTATGGCTACACCTTC	CAIYRDNSTINYGYTF
TRBJ1-4	NA	NA	TRBV29-1	TGCAGCGTCCACGGGGGGGTAAATGAAAAACTGTTTTTT	CSVHGGVNEKLFF
TRBJ2-2	TRBD2	few	TRBV7-9	TGTGCCAGCAGCTCCCCGTCAGCGCGGGGGAGAACCGGGGAGCTGTTTTTT	CASSSPSARGRTGELFF
TRBJ1-2	NA	NA	TRBV29-1	TGCAGCGTTGGGCTACAGGGCAACTATGGCTACACCTTC	CSVGLQGNYGYTF
TRBJ2-4	NA	many	TRBV7-9	TGTGCCAGCAGCCCAAAAGCCCCAGACAGAAATGGAGGGCTAGCCAAAAACATTCAGTACTTC	CASSPKAPDRNGGLAKNIQYF
TRBJ2-6	TRBD2	NA	TRBV28	TGTGCCAGCACCCTTATAGCGGGGGCCATCTCTGGGGTCAACGTCCTGACTTTC	CASTLIAGAISGVNVLTF
TRBJ2-2	TRBD1	few	TRBV7-9	TGTGCCAGCAGTTCCCCCGACAGGGATAACACCGGGGAGCTGTTTTTT	CASSSPDRDNTGELFF
TRBJ2-5	NA	NA	TRBV14	TGTGCCAGCAGCCTTTCAGAAGCGGAGACCCAGTACTTC	CASSLSEAETQYF
TRBJ2-5	TRBD2	many	TRBV7-8	TGTGCCAGCAGCCCTTCCCGCGGGGGGTCCGTTCCCGGGACCCAGTACTTC	CASSPSRGGSVPGTQYF
TRBJ2-3	NA	NA	TRBV7-9	TGTGCCAGCAGCCTAGACCAGGGAAGGAATACGCAGTATTTT	CASSLDQGRNTQYF
TRBJ2-2	TRBD2	NA	TRBV29-1	TGCAGCGTTTCCGGGACTAAGTCGTCCGGGGAGCTGTTTTTT	CSVSGTKSSGELFF
TRBJ1-6	NA	few	TRBV2	TGTGCCAGCAGTGGAGGAGGGAAAAGGTCACCCCTCCACTTT	CASSGGGKRSPLHF
TRBJ1-6	NA	NA	TRBV20-1	TGCAGTGCTAGAGATCTCCAGGGCAAGTTTGATTCACCCCTCCACTTT	CSARDLQGKFDSPLHF
TRBJ1-6	NA	NA	TRBV7-9	TGTGCCAGCAGCCAACTAGTGGCCAGGGAGTATAATTCACCCCTCCACTTT	CASSQLVAREYNSPLHF
TRBJ2-7	TRBD1	NA	TRBV24-1	TGTGCCACCAGTGATCCCCATCTGACAGGGTTGATTTACGAGCAGTACTTC	CATSDPHLTGLIYEQYF
TRBJ1-1	TRBD1	few	TRBV12-3/TRBV12-4	TGTGCCAGCAGTTTAGCGCTAACAGGGGCTGAAGCTTTCTTT	CASSLALTGAEAFF
TRBJ2-1	NA	many	TRBV7-9	TGTGCCAGCAGCTTATTAGTGGGTACTCTCTACAATGAGCAGTTCTTC	CASSLLVGTLYNEQFF
TRBJ2-5	NA	few	TRBV6-6	TGTGCCAGCAGTTACTCTTGGGTAGAAGCAGAGACCCAGTACTTC	CASSYSWVEAETQYF
TRBJ1-2	NA	many	TRBV7-2	TGTGCCAGCAGCTTACTACACCCGAACTATGGCTACACCTTC	CASSLLHPNYGYTF
TRBJ1-3	NA	NA	TRBV5-5	TGTGCCAGCAGCTTGGGGGACGGATACTCTGGAAACACCATATATTTT	CASSLGDGYSGNTIYF
TRBJ1-2	NA	NA	TRBV5-4	TGTGCCAGCAGCCGCAACGGGGGAAATGGCTACACCTTC	CASSRNGGNGYTF
TRBJ2-3	TRBD1	NA	TRBV27	TGTGCCAGCAGCCAGACAGGGGGCTTTGCAGATACGCAGTATTTT	CASSQTGGFADTQYF
TRBJ2-2	NA	few	TRBV20-1	TGCAGTGCTAGAGAGGATGGGGTTTCGAACACCGGGGAGCTGTTTTTT	CSAREDGVSNTGELFF
TRBJ1-2	NA	NA	TRBV7-9	TGTGCCAGCAGCTCTCGGGACCAGGGCAACTATGGCTACACCTTC	CASSSRDQGNYGYTF
TRBJ1-1	NA	many	TRBV7-9	TGTGCCAGCAGACCGATGACAGTGAACACTGAAGCTTTCTTT	CASRPMTVNTEAFF
TRBJ2-3	TRBD2	many	TRBV7-2	TGTGCCAGCAGCTTATGGGGGGGTCCGTACACAGATACGCAGTATTTT	CASSLWGGPYTDTQYF
TRBJ1-6	TRBD1	few	TRBV12-3/TRBV12-4	TGTGCCAGCAGCCTTGTCCTGTGGCAGGGGGCGAGATTTTATAATTCACCCCTCCACTTT	CASSLVLWQGARFYNSPLHF
TRBJ1-1	NA	NA	TRBV29-1	TGCAGCGTTGACCCTACCCCGGGATACCCTGAAGCTTTCTTT	CSVDPTPGYPEAFF
TRBJ1-1	NA	few	TRBV28	TGTGCCAGCAGTTTAGGGTTAGCCGGACAGTTGAACACTGAAGCTTTCTTT	CASSLGLAGQLNTEAFF
TRBJ2-7	NA	NA	TRBV20-1	TGCAGTGCTTTACGACAGGACGTGGAGCAGTACTTC	CSALRQDVEQYF
TRBJ2-1	TRBD2	NA	TRBV29-1	TGCAGCGTTAGAGAGCGGGGGGCACGGGAGCAGTTCTTC	CSVRERGAREQFF
TRBJ2-1	TRBD2	few	TRBV12-5	TGTGCTAGTGGACGTTTCGGCGGGGGAGAAAAGTCCTACAATGAGCAGTTCTTC	CASGRFGGGEKSYNEQFF
TRBJ1-1	NA	NA	TRBV11-1	TGTGCCAGCAGCGAGTACCCACAGGTGAACACTGAAGCTTTCTTT	CASSEYPQVNTEAFF
TRBJ1-2	NA	few	TRBV7-9	TGTGCCAGCAGCTTAGCGCTGGCACCCTATGGCTACACCTTC	CASSLALAPYGYTF
TRBJ1-1	NA	NA	TRBV27	TGTGCCAGCACCGCGGGGGGACTGGGGACTGAAGCTTTCTTT	CASTAGGLGTEAFF
TRBJ2-5	NA	NA	TRBV7-9	TGTGCCAGCAGCTTAGCAGGGATCCAAGAGACCCAGTACTTC	CASSLAGIQETQYF
TRBJ1-1	NA	few	TRBV20-1	TGCAGTGCCCTCGGACAGGAAGCTTTCTTT	CSALGQEAFF
TRBJ2-3	TRBD2	few	TRBV5-1	TGCGCCAGCATGTGGCGGGGGAAGGGAGATACGCAGTATTTT	CASMWRGKGDTQYF
TRBJ1-4	NA	NA	TRBV6-5	TGTGCCAGCAGTCCAATTCCGGACTTCAATGAAAAACTGTTTTTT	CASSPIPDFNEKLFF
TRBJ2-1	NA	NA	TRBV6-2/TRBV6-3	TGTGCCAGCAGTTCACGACGGGGGCGGTACAATGAGCAGTTCTTC	CASSSRRGRYNEQFF
TRBJ2-7	NA	many	TRBV25-1	TGTGCCAGCCAGTCCGGCATCTACTACGAGCAGTACTTC	CASQSGIYYEQYF
TRBJ2-5	NA	NA	TRBV20-1	TGCAGTGCCTACCAAGAGACCCAGTACTTC	CSAYQETQYF
TRBJ2-1	TRBD2	NA	TRBV20-1	TGCAGTGCCAGGCCGCTAGCGGGGGGGAAATACAATGAGCAGTTCTTC	CSARPLAGGKYNEQFF
TRBJ2-1	NA	many	TRBV12-3/TRBV12-4	TGTGCCAGCAGCCCTTTCATGGGCGACGGGAATGAGCAGTTCTTC	CASSPFMGDGNEQFF
TRBJ2-1	TRBD2	NA	TRBV29-1	TGCAGCGCCCCCCCGGGACTAGCGGACAATGAGCAGTTCTTC	CSAPPGLADNEQFF
TRBJ2-7	NA	few	TRBV7-6	TGTGCCAGCAGCCGCCTCGAGGGGAGCTCCTACGAGCAGTACTTC	CASSRLEGSSYEQYF
TRBJ2-3	NA	NA	TRBV12-3/TRBV12-4	TGTGCCAGCAGTTCGCTAGAGGAAAACACAGATACGCAGTATTTT	CASSSLEENTDTQYF
TRBJ2-1	NA	few	TRBV3-1	TGTGCCAGCAGCCAGGGGACGGGTGAGCAGTTCTTC	CASSQGTGEQFF
TRBJ2-1	NA	many	TRBV7-9	TGTGCCAGCACACCGAGGAGCTCCTACAATGAGCAGTTCTTC	CASTPRSSYNEQFF
TRBJ1-3	NA	few	TRBV29-1	TGCAGCGTTGAAGATTGGTCCGGTTCCCTCCCTGGAAACACCATATATTTT	CSVEDWSGSLPGNTIYF
TRBJ2-1	TRBD1	NA	TRBV12-5	TGTGCTAGTGGCGTAGGACAGGGAGCGGGCAATGAGCAGTTCTTC	CASGVGQGAGNEQFF